The clone carrying this T cell receptor (beta chain) was counted only a few times. The antigen is not known. This sample was included in a study of vaccination and CD4 T cells after COVID-19. Study at large: Collection of post-vaccine samples followed dose two by a median approximately 76 days, spanning a range of 14 to 241. Study-wide results and limits: It was observed that, in convalescent patients, a median 86.3% of reactive clones arose only post-vaccination. Spike mono-reactivity was shown by 304 of 307 vaccine-specific clones in convalescent patients.

Germline values: CDR1 SGHTA, CDR2 FQGNSA. The V gene end was trimmed by 0 bases and the J gene end by 3 bases; junction bases not matched to a gene: 3. This CDR3 has 15 residues. An Oncomine TCR Beta short-read assay was used to sequence the DNA from cultured CD4+ T cells. TCRdb re-derived calls from the PCR reads in MiXCR, one entry per CDR3 protein. The sample consists of approximately 7,200 distinct CDR3 sequences, around 48% of them appearing once. The treatment: approximately nine-day PBMC culture with coronavirus spike peptide pools or control peptides (ViraFEST assay). According to the study, CD4+ T cells from the unexposed donor were gathered ahead of the COVID-19 pandemic (2011-2018).

The sample was CD4+ T cells from blood, cultured in vitro. This rearrangement joins TRBV7-2 to TRBJ2-3, with TRBD2 matching over 7 bases. The clonotype originates from a human donor in good health. In DNA form, the CDR3 reads TGTGCCAGCAGCTTAGCGGCGGGGGAGACAGATACGCAGTATTTT. It yields the protein CASSLAAGETDTQYF.